Sequencing of this T cell receptor beta chain was carried out in a study of CD4 T cells in relation to SARS-CoV-2 and coronaviruses (dated by TCRdb to the early 2020s). Regarding the research as a whole: In the ViraFEST assay, PBMCs were grown with antigen for roughly 10 days, and TCR beta CDR3s were then sequenced to identify antigen-specific clonal expansions. The negative reference condition was either a culture with an HIV-1 Nef peptide pool or a culture with no peptide. Shared crossreactive spike epitopes were mapped to their HLA restriction using patient-derived lymphoblastoid cell lines. The study assessed, at the TCR clonotype level, memory CD4+ T cell crossreactivity between SARS-CoV-2 and common cold coronavirus spike proteins. The Adaptive Biotechnologies TCR-sequencing kit was used to sequence samples from a few pre-COVID donors and the naive versus memory experiments, while other data came from Illumina-based sequencing. Expansion assays from other donors in the study were sequenced with a different, Illumina-based TCR-beta assay.

Libraries were built with the immunoSEQ multiplex PCR assay. From the authors' description of their analysis: During preprocessing, nonproductive sequences were removed, along with CDR3s that did not begin with C, did not end with F or W, or were shorter than 7 amino acids. The MANAFEST web app identified antigen-specific clonotypes based on expansion compared with the reference and other culture wells. To be counted as positive, a clone had to show significant expansion compared with the reference culture, at an FDR below 0.05, in 2 of 3 replicate wells. Positive clones also required significant expansion versus all other tandem wells and an odds ratio above 5. Pairwise Levenshtein distance, computed with the stringdist R package after three terminal residues were trimmed from each end, was used as the measure of CDR3 homology. TCRdb's version of the immuneACCESS table is confined to in-frame rearrangements and falls short of the full clone set. An unresolved V gene accounts for under half of the shortfall where checked; the remainder is of unknown origin. V and J calls and clone size are given by that table; D and trimming were obtained from the DNA. Across this sample there are about 19,000 clones, with 70% to 80% seen only once. The ten largest clones take up around 25% of the sample.

CD4+ T cells from unexposed donors were collected before the COVID-19 pandemic (2011-2018). Following 10 days of culture, the EasySep CD4+ T cell isolation kit was used to isolate CD4+ T cells. Unexposed donor CD4+ T cells were tested for reactivity to SARS-CoV-2 S and N and four common cold coronavirus spike pools, as cell number allowed. Each well held 2 million to 2.5 million PBMCs cultured in IMDM containing around 5% human AB serum and roughly 9.3 IU/ml IL-2. Half of the culture medium was replaced with fresh IL-2-containing medium on days 3 and 7. Triplicate replicate wells were generally used for each peptide culture condition. The leukapheresis product used for the unexposed donors was purchased from a commercial source. PBMCs were isolated from leukapheresis product or whole blood by Ficoll-Paque PLUS gradient centrifugation. PBMCs were either cryopreserved at -140 degrees C or used fresh in the expansion assay. The QIAamp Micro DNA Kit was used to extract genomic DNA from the CD4+ T cells.

After removal of 1 base from V and 6 bases from J, the junction retains 5 bases not matched to a gene. CDR1 and CDR2 are read off the germline V gene (reference sequence) as LNHDA and SQIVND. The CDR3 measures 15 amino acids from cysteine to phenylalanine. The sequence is cut down to CDR3 DNA, 45 bases in frame from base 1. Comments on this clone: Its antigen is not yet known. Base qualities are not at hand, and no much larger clone is one base apart.

The paper's findings and limits, for the study overall: Crossreactivity analysis was centred on spike protein, so crossreactivity against other viral proteins was not assessed. Roughly 65% of donors had memory CD4+ clonotypes that crossrecognized SARS-CoV-2 and at least one common cold coronavirus spike. Pre-pandemic and post-infection samples were not both contributed by any donor, so tracing of the source of pre-existing responses was limited. Small numbers of patients and of tested TCRs were a limitation of the study. Compared with monoreactive clones, crossreactive clones had significantly weaker SARS-CoV-2-driven expansion, a result consistent with antigenic imprinting.

Source material: CD4+ T cells from PBMCs, cultured in vitro. The TCR comes from a human donor in good health. In this chain, TRBV19 is recombined with TRBJ2-1, and 8 junctional nucleotides match TRBD1. DNA sequence: TGTGCCAGTAGTATAGTGGACAGGGACAGCAATGAGCAGTTCTTC. It translates to CASSIVDRDSNEQFF.